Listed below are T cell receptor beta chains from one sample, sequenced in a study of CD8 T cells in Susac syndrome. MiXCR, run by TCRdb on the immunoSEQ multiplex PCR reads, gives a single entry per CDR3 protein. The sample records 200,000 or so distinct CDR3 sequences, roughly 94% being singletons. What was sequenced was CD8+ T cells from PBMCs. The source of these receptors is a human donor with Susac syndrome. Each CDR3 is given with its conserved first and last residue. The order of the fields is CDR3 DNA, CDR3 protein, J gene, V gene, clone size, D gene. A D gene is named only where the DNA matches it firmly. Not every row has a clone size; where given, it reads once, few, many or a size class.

DNA: TGTGCCAGCAAACCTAGCGTACAAGAGACCCAGTACTTC
CDR3: CASKPSVQETQYF
J: TRBJ2-5
V: TRBV21-1
size: once
D: NA

DNA: TGTGCCAGCAGCCATCGGACAGGAGTGGGACACGAGCAGTACTTC
CDR3: CASSHRTGVGHEQYF
J: TRBJ2-7
V: TRBV7-9
size: NA
D: TRBD1

DNA: TGCAGTGCCAGAGGGCGGACGCCTTCGATACTAACCTTC
CDR3: CSARGRTPSILTF
J: TRBJ1-2
V: TRBV20-1
size: NA
D: NA

DNA: TGTGCCAGCACCGCAAGTCTCGTGGTATACTATGGCTACACCTTC
CDR3: CASTASLVVYYGYTF
J: TRBJ1-2
V: TRBV21-1
size: NA
D: NA

DNA: TGTGCCAGCACCTCCTTAGTCCACAATGAGCAGTTCTTC
CDR3: CASTSLVHNEQFF
J: TRBJ2-1
V: TRBV27
size: NA
D: NA

DNA: TGTGCCTGGAGGGAGGTAGGGGGCACAGATACGCAGTATTTT
CDR3: CAWREVGGTDTQYF
J: TRBJ2-3
V: TRBV30
size: NA
D: NA

DNA: TGCAGTGTCGACGTAGGACTAGCGGGAGCCCCGGGTATAGAGACCCAGTACTTC
CDR3: CSVDVGLAGAPGIETQYF
J: TRBJ2-5
V: TRBV20-1
size: NA
D: TRBD2

DNA: TGTGCCAGCAGTTTCCGACAGGGGATGAACACTGAAGCTTTCTTT
CDR3: CASSFRQGMNTEAFF
J: TRBJ1-1
V: TRBV12-3/TRBV12-4
size: NA
D: TRBD1

DNA: TGTGCCTGGAGTGTCTCTAGTGGCGGGGATGAGCAGTTCTTC
CDR3: CAWSVSSGGDEQFF
J: TRBJ2-1
V: TRBV30
size: once
D: NA

DNA: TGTGCCAGCAGCAAAGAGGGTTCAGGGGGCTACACCTTC
CDR3: CASSKEGSGGYTF
J: TRBJ1-2
V: TRBV21-1
size: NA
D: NA

DNA: TGCGCCAGCAGCCGACTAGCGGGGGGCTCTAGCACAGATACGCAGTATTTT
CDR3: CASSRLAGGSSTDTQYF
J: TRBJ2-3
V: TRBV4-1
size: once
D: TRBD2

DNA: TGTGCCAGCAGCCAAGCAAAGCGGCCTAGCACAGATACGCAGTATTTT
CDR3: CASSQAKRPSTDTQYF
J: TRBJ2-3
V: TRBV3-1
size: NA
D: NA

DNA: TGCAGTGCTTGCCGAGACCGGGACGCCAGTTCCTACGAGCAGTACTTC
CDR3: CSACRDRDASSYEQYF
J: TRBJ2-7
V: TRBV20-1
size: NA
D: NA

DNA: TGTGCCAGCAGTGAACCGCAGTTCTTC
CDR3: CASSEPQFF
J: TRBJ2-1
V: TRBV6-1
size: NA
D: NA

DNA: TGTGCCAGCAGTGAAGACAGCGGGGGCTACACCTTC
CDR3: CASSEDSGGYTF
J: TRBJ1-2
V: TRBV6-5
size: NA
D: NA

DNA: TGTGCCTCAAAGGTGGCAGGGTTCGATACGCAGTATTTT
CDR3: CASKVAGFDTQYF
J: TRBJ2-3
V: TRBV12-3/TRBV12-4
size: once
D: NA

DNA: TGTGCCAGCAGTGAAGGACTCCTCGAGCAGTACTTC
CDR3: CASSEGLLEQYF
J: TRBJ2-7
V: TRBV2
size: few
D: NA

DNA: TGTGCCAGCTCACCCAACCCGAGTACAGATACGCAGTATTTT
CDR3: CASSPNPSTDTQYF
J: TRBJ2-3
V: TRBV18
size: NA
D: NA

DNA: TGTGCCAGCTCACCACGAAGGGAGCCTTACGAGCAGTACTTC
CDR3: CASSPRREPYEQYF
J: TRBJ2-7
V: TRBV18
size: NA
D: NA

DNA: TGCAGTGCTAGACTTGACGGGACAGGGTCAGGGTACGAGCAGTACTTC
CDR3: CSARLDGTGSGYEQYF
J: TRBJ2-7
V: TRBV20-1
size: NA
D: TRBD1

DNA: TGTGCCAGCAGTAAAGGCCCTAACACCGGGGAGCTGTTTTTT
CDR3: CASSKGPNTGELFF
J: TRBJ2-2
V: TRBV7-9
size: NA
D: NA

DNA: TGCGCCAGCAGCCTTAACGCTGGTTATAGGGTGTCTGGGGCCAACGTCCTGACTTTC
CDR3: CASSLNAGYRVSGANVLTF
J: TRBJ2-6
V: TRBV5-1
size: NA
D: NA

DNA: TGCAGTGCTAGGGACAGGTTTGTCTACGAGCAGTACTTC
CDR3: CSARDRFVYEQYF
J: TRBJ2-7
V: TRBV20-1
size: once
D: TRBD1

DNA: TGTGCCATCAGTGAATTTTACAATGAGCAGTTCTTC
CDR3: CAISEFYNEQFF
J: TRBJ2-1
V: TRBV10-3
size: NA
D: NA

DNA: TGCAGTGCTCCCCGCCCCCGACTAGCGGGGGCTGGGTACCAAGAGACCCAGTACTTC
CDR3: CSAPRPRLAGAGYQETQYF
J: TRBJ2-5
V: TRBV20-1
size: NA
D: TRBD2

DNA: TGTGCCAGTAGTACCGCAGGGGTCAGCAATCAGCCCCAGCATTTT
CDR3: CASSTAGVSNQPQHF
J: TRBJ1-5
V: TRBV19
size: NA
D: NA

DNA: TGCGCCAGCAGCCCGGGAACGGGACAGATTAACTACGAGCAGTACTTC
CDR3: CASSPGTGQINYEQYF
J: TRBJ2-7
V: TRBV5-1
size: NA
D: TRBD1

DNA: TGTGCCAGCAGCCAAGTTACAGGGGGCCTGGGCTACACCTTC
CDR3: CASSQVTGGLGYTF
J: TRBJ1-2
V: TRBV14
size: NA
D: TRBD1

DNA: TGCGCCAGCAGCCCCACCGACAGGGTCGGGACCGGGGAGCTGTTTTTT
CDR3: CASSPTDRVGTGELFF
J: TRBJ2-2
V: TRBV5-1
size: NA
D: TRBD1

DNA: TGTGCCAGCAGCGCCTTAGCGGGAGTAACAGATACGCAGTATTTT
CDR3: CASSALAGVTDTQYF
J: TRBJ2-3
V: TRBV7-3
size: NA
D: TRBD2

DNA: TGCAGCCCCGGTACTGTGGCGGGAGGTAATGAGCAGTTCTTC
CDR3: CSPGTVAGGNEQFF
J: TRBJ2-1
V: TRBV20-1
size: NA
D: TRBD2

DNA: TGTGCCACCTACCAAGTCGGCGAGCAGTACTTC
CDR3: CATYQVGEQYF
J: TRBJ2-7
V: TRBV25-1
size: NA
D: NA

DNA: TGTGCCAGTAGAAAAGACAGGGAAGGCGCCTACGAGCAGTACTTC
CDR3: CASRKDREGAYEQYF
J: TRBJ2-7
V: TRBV19
size: NA
D: TRBD1

DNA: TGTGCCAGCAGTTTAGGCAGGCAAGGCAATCAGCCCCAGCATTTT
CDR3: CASSLGRQGNQPQHF
J: TRBJ1-5
V: TRBV27
size: once
D: NA

DNA: TGTGCCAGCAGGGAAGGAAACACCATATATTTT
CDR3: CASREGNTIYF
J: TRBJ1-3
V: TRBV3-1
size: NA
D: NA

DNA: TGTGCCAGTAGTAGGGTAAGGGAAACTGAAGCTTTCTTT
CDR3: CASSRVRETEAFF
J: TRBJ1-1
V: TRBV19
size: NA
D: NA

DNA: TGTGCCAGCAGCGTAGGGGATAACACTGAAGCTTTCTTT
CDR3: CASSVGDNTEAFF
J: TRBJ1-1
V: TRBV9
size: NA
D: NA

DNA: TGTGCCACGGGGGAGAGGATACCTACTCCTGGCTATGGCTACACCTTC
CDR3: CATGERIPTPGYGYTF
J: TRBJ1-2
V: TRBV10-3
size: NA
D: NA

DNA: TGTGCCAGCAGCCACACATCAATATGGACAGGGCGAGGTGAGCAGTTCTTC
CDR3: CASSHTSIWTGRGEQFF
J: TRBJ2-1
V: TRBV14
size: NA
D: TRBD1

DNA: TGTGCCAGCAGTTTAGGACTAGCGGGGGATACGCAGTATTTT
CDR3: CASSLGLAGDTQYF
J: TRBJ2-3
V: TRBV6-5
size: few
D: TRBD2

DNA: TGTGCCAGCTCAGCTCCGCGGGGGGGAACCACAGATACGCAGTATTTT
CDR3: CASSAPRGGTTDTQYF
J: TRBJ2-3
V: TRBV18
size: NA
D: TRBD2

DNA: TGTGCCAGCAGTGTCTTCAGGGGCAATCAGCCCCAGCATTTT
CDR3: CASSVFRGNQPQHF
J: TRBJ1-5
V: TRBV2
size: NA
D: NA

DNA: TGTGCCAGCAGCCAAGAAGGGGAGGCGAATGAAAAACTGTTTTTT
CDR3: CASSQEGEANEKLFF
J: TRBJ1-4
V: TRBV3-1
size: NA
D: NA

DNA: TGTGCCAGCAGTGCCTGGGCTAATGAAAAACTGTTTTTT
CDR3: CASSAWANEKLFF
J: TRBJ1-4
V: TRBV27
size: once
D: NA

DNA: TGTGCCAGCAGCCCGGGCGGGGACATACTCTACGAGCAGTACTTC
CDR3: CASSPGGDILYEQYF
J: TRBJ2-7
V: TRBV3-1
size: NA
D: NA

DNA: TGTGCCACCAGAACAGGGCAGAGCTCTGGGGCCAACGTCCTGACTTTC
CDR3: CATRTGQSSGANVLTF
J: TRBJ2-6
V: TRBV2
size: NA
D: NA

DNA: TGTGCCACCAGTGATTTACGGGGAAGCACAGATACGCAGTATTTT
CDR3: CATSDLRGSTDTQYF
J: TRBJ2-3
V: TRBV24-1
size: NA
D: NA

DNA: TGTGCCAGCAGTTTGCAGGGTCTTAATCGCGAGCAGTACTTC
CDR3: CASSLQGLNREQYF
J: TRBJ2-7
V: TRBV28
size: NA
D: NA

DNA: TGTGCCAGCAGCTTAGAAGGAGACACTGAAGCTTTCTTT
CDR3: CASSLEGDTEAFF
J: TRBJ1-1
V: TRBV7-9
size: few
D: NA

DNA: TGTGCCAGCAGCCCAGGGGGCGAAGACACTGAAGCTTTCTTT
CDR3: CASSPGGEDTEAFF
J: TRBJ1-1
V: TRBV3-1
size: NA
D: TRBD1

DNA: TGTGCCAGCAGTCCCCGGACAGGGGGCACTGAAGCTTTCTTT
CDR3: CASSPRTGGTEAFF
J: TRBJ1-1
V: TRBV6-2/TRBV6-3
size: once
D: TRBD1

DNA: TGTGCCAGCAGTGATAGAGGGTACCGTGAGCAGTTCTTC
CDR3: CASSDRGYREQFF
J: TRBJ2-1
V: TRBV25-1
size: NA
D: NA

DNA: TGTGCCAGCAGTGCACTACGGGTCTCAGACTATGGCTACACCTTC
CDR3: CASSALRVSDYGYTF
J: TRBJ1-2
V: TRBV28
size: once
D: NA

DNA: TGCAGCGCCAATTGGGGGTCCACTGAAGCTTTCTTT
CDR3: CSANWGSTEAFF
J: TRBJ1-1
V: TRBV29-1
size: NA
D: NA

DNA: TGTGCCAGCAGGGTAGGGGGCCAAGCACTCTATGGCTACACCTTC
CDR3: CASRVGGQALYGYTF
J: TRBJ1-2
V: TRBV27
size: NA
D: TRBD1

DNA: TGTGCCAGTAGTACAGGGGCTGAAGCTTTCTTT
CDR3: CASSTGAEAFF
J: TRBJ1-1
V: TRBV19
size: NA
D: NA

DNA: TGCAGTGCTAGCCCGTCTAGCGGTAATGCCTACGAGCAGTACTTC
CDR3: CSASPSSGNAYEQYF
J: TRBJ2-7
V: TRBV20-1
size: NA
D: TRBD2

DNA: TGTGCCCGACCCGGGCAGTACTTC
CDR3: CARPGQYF
J: TRBJ2-7
V: TRBV2
size: NA
D: NA

DNA: TGCAGTGCTAGAGACAGGACTGGGGCCAACGTCCTGACTTTC
CDR3: CSARDRTGANVLTF
J: TRBJ2-6
V: TRBV20-1
size: NA
D: NA

DNA: TGCGCCAGCAGCCAGCACCACCAAGAGACCCAGTACTTC
CDR3: CASSQHHQETQYF
J: TRBJ2-5
V: TRBV5-1
size: NA
D: NA